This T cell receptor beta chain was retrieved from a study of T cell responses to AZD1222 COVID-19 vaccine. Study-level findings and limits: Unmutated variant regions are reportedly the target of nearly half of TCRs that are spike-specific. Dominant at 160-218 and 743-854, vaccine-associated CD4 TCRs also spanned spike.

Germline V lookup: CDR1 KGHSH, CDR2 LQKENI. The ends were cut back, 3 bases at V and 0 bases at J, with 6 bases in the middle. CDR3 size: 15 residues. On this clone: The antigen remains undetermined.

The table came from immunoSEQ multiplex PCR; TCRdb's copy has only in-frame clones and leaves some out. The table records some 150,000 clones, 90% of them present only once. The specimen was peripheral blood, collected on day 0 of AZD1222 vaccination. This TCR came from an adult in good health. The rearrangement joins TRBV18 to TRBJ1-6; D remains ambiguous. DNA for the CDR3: TGTGCCAGCTCACCCGATAGCTCCTATAATTCACCCCTCCACTTT. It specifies CASSPDSSYNSPLHF. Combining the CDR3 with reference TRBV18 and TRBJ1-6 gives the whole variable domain NAGVMQNPRHLVRRRGQEARLRCSPMKGHSHVYWYRQLPEEGLKFMVYLQKENIIDESGMPKERFSAEFPKEGPSILRIQQVVRGDSAAYFCASSPDSSYNSPLHFGNGTRLTVT.